This T cell receptor (beta chain) was documented in a study of T cells in Graves' hyperthyroidism and ophthalmopathy. Study details: The blood sample was taken at first diagnosis, before treatment began.

Germline assignment: CDR1 SGHVS and CDR2 FNYEAQ. The CDR3 runs to 16 residues. Deletions cut 1 base from V and 4 bases from J, with 15 bases between. TCR beta CDR3 regions were amplified from RNA. HTBI primers were the set used in a first-round RT-PCR of the TCR CDR3. One entry per CDR3 protein results from TCRdb running MiXCR on the multiplex PCR reads. The sample has some 580,000 distinct CDR3 sequences, roughly a sixth seen once; the top ten hold less than 3.5%. This chain links TRBV7-6 with TRBJ2-3; no reliable D call. The sample consisted of blood. This receptor was taken from a woman aged 35 to 49 with Graves' ophthalmopathy. CDR3 loop: CASSLDDGSPADTQYF. The CDR3, as DNA: TGTGCCAGCAGCTTAGACGACGGATCCCCGGCAGATACGCAGTATTTT.